This TCR beta chain appears in the sequencing data of a study of shared clonotypes between healthy human individuals. Turning to this clone: Its antigen is unknown.

Broader study findings: Read depth was anticipated to influence clonotype sharing among donors. Generation probability values for non-shared clonotypes were lower than those for clonotypes shared by all four donors.

Samples underwent the assay at deep level. Produced via immunoSEQ multiplex PCR; TCRdb's table is partial and in-frame only. This table holds hundreds of thousands of clones, 96% found once. This TCR came from a woman under 40 in good health. Sequenced: naive CD4+ T cells sorted from blood. Sample subset: CD45RA+ positively selected.

As DNA, the CDR3 is TGTGCCAGCAGCCCGGGGACTACGCCCTATCAAGAGACCCAGTACTTC. This translates into CASSPGTTPYQETQYF. The chain couples TRBV9 to TRBJ2-5; TRBD2 aligns across 7 bases. The V gene end was trimmed by 4 bases and the J gene end by 2 bases; junction bases not matched to a gene: 11. The CDR3 has 16 residues. CDR1 and CDR2 (germline): SGDLS, YYNGEE.